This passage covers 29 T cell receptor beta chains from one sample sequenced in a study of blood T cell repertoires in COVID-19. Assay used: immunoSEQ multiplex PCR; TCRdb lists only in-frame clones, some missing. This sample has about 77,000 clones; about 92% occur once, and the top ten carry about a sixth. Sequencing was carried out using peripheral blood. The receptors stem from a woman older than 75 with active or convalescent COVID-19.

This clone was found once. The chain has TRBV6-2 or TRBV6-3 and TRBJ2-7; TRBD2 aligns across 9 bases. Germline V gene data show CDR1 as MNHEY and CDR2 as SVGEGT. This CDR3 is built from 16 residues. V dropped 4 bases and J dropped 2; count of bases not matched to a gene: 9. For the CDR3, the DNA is TGTGCCAGCAGTTCCGACCTAGCGGGGCTTACCTACGAGCAGTACTTC. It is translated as CASSSDLAGLTYEQYF.

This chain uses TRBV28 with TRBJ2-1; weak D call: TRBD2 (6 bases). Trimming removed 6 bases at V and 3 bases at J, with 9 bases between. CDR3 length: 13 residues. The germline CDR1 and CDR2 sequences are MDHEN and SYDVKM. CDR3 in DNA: TGTGCCAGCAGCTTAGCGGACTACAATGAGCAGTTCTTC. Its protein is CASSLADYNEQFF.

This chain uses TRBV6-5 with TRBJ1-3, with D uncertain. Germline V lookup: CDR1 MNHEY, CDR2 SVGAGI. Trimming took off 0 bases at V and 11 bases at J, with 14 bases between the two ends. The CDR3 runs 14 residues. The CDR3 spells CASSYSAGESAIYF. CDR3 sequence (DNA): TGTGCCAGCAGTTACTCAGCCGGGGAGAGCGCCATATATTTT.

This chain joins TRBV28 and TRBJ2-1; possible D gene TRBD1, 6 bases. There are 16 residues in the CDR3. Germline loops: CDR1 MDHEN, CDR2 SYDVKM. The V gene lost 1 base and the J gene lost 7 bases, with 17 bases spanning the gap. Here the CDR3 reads CASSLSNRVVGNEQFF. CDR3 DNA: TGTGCCAGCAGTTTATCCAACAGGGTGGTAGGGAATGAGCAGTTCTTC.

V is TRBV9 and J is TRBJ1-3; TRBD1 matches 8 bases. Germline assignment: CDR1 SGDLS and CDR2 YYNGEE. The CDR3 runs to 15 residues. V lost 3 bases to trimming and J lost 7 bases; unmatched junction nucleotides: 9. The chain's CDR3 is CASSAGQGAPNTIYF. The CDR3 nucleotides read TGTGCCAGCAGCGCCGGGCAGGGGGCCCCTAACACCATATATTTT.

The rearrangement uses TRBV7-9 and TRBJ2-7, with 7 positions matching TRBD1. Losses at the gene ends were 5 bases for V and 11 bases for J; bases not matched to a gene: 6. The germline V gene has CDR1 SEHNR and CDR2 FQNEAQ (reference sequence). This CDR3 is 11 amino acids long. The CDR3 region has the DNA TGTGCCAGCAGCCAAGGGGGCGTGGAGTACTTC. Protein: CASSQGGVEYF.

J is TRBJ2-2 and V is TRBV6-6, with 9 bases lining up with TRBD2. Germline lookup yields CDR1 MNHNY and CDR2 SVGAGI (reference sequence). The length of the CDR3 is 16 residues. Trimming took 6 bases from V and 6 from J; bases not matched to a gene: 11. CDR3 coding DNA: TGTGCCAGCAGCGACGTAGCGGGGGCGTATGCCGGGGAGCTGTTTTTT. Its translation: CASSDVAGAYAGELFF.

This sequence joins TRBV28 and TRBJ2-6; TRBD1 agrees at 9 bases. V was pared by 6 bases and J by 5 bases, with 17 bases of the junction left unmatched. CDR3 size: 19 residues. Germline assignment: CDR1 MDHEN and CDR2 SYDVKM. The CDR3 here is CASSPGRRTGVGWANVLTF. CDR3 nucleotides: TGTGCCAGCAGCCCCGGACGGCGGACAGGGGTTGGTTGGGCCAACGTCCTGACTTTC.

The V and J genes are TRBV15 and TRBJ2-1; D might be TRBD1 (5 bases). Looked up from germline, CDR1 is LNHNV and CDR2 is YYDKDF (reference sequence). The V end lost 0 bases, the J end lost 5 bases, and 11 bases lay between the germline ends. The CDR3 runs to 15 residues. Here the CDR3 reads CATSREQATNNEQFF. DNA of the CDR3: TGTGCCACCAGCAGAGAACAGGCAACAAACAATGAGCAGTTCTTC. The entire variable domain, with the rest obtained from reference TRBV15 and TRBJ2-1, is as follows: DAMVIQNPRYQVTQFGKPVTLSCSQTLNHNVMYWYQQKSSQAPKLLFHYYDKDFNNEADTPDNFQSRRPNTSFCFLDIRSPGLGDTAMYLCATSREQATNNEQFFGPGTRLTVL.

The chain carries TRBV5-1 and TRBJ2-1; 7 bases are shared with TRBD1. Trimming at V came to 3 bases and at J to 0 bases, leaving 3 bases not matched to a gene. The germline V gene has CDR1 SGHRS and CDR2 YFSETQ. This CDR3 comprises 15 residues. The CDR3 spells CASSWTGGSYNEQFF. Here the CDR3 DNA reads TGCGCCAGCAGCTGGACAGGAGGCTCCTACAATGAGCAGTTCTTC.

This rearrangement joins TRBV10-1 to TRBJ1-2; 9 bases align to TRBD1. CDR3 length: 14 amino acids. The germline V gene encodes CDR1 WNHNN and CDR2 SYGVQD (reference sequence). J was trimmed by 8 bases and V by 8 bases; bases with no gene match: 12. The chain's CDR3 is CASGTITGGEGYTF. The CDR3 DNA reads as TGCGCCAGCGGAACAATTACAGGGGGCGAAGGCTACACCTTC.

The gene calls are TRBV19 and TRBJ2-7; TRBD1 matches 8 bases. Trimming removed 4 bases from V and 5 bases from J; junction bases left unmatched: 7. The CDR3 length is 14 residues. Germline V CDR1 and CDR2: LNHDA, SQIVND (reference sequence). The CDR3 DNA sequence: TGTGCCAGTAGTACCCGACAGGGGTCACACGAGCAGTACTTC. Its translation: CASSTRQGSHEQYF.

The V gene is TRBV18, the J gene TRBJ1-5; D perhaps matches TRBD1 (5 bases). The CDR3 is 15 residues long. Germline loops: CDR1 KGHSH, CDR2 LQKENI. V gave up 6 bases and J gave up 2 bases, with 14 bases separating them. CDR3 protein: CASSTEARGNQPQHF. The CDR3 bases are TGTGCCAGCTCTACCGAGGCCAGGGGCAATCAGCCCCAGCATTTT.

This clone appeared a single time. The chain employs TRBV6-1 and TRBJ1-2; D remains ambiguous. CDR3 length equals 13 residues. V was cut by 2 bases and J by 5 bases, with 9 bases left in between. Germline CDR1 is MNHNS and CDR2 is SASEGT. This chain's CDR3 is CASSENGGYGYTF. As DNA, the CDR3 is TGTGCCAGCAGTGAAAATGGAGGATATGGCTACACCTTC.

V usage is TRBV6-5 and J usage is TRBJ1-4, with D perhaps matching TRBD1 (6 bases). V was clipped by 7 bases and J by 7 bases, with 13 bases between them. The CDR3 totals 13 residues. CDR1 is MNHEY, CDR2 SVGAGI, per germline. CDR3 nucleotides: TGTGCCAGCAAGCGGGGACAAACTGAAAAACTGTTTTTT. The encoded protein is CASKRGQTEKLFF.

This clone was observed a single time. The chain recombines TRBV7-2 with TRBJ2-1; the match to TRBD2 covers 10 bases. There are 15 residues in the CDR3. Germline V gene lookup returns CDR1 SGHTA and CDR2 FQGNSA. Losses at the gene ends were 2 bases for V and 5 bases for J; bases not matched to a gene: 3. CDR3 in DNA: TGTGCCAGCAGCTTACTCACTAGCGGGAACAATGAGCAGTTCTTC. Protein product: CASSLLTSGNNEQFF.

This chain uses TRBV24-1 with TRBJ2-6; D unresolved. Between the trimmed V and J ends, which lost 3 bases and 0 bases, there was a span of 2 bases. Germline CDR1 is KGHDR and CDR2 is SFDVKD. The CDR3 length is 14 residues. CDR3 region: CATSDRSGANVLTF. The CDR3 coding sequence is TGTGCCACCAGTGATCGCTCTGGGGCCAACGTCCTGACTTTC.

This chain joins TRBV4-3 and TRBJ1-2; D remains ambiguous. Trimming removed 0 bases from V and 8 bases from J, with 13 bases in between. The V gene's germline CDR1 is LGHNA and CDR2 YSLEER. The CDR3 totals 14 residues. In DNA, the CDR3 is TGCGCCAGCAGCCAAGATCGAGGCGCGGGCGGCTACACCTTC. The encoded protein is CASSQDRGAGGYTF.

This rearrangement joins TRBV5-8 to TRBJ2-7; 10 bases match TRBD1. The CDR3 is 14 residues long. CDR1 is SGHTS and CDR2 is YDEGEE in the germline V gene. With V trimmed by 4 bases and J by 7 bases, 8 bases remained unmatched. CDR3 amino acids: CASSPETGGLEQYF. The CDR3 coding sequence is TGTGCCAGCAGCCCAGAGACAGGGGGCCTAGAGCAGTACTTC.

The CDR3 loop is CASSLQRNYGYTF. CDR3 DNA sequence: TGTGCCAGCAGCCTACAGAGAAACTATGGCTACACCTTC. The rearrangement links TRBV14 to TRBJ1-2; D remains ambiguous. The germline V and J ends were trimmed by 4 bases and 2 bases, with 8 bases remaining between them. CDR3 length: 13 residues. Germline loops: CDR1 SGHDN, CDR2 FVKESK.

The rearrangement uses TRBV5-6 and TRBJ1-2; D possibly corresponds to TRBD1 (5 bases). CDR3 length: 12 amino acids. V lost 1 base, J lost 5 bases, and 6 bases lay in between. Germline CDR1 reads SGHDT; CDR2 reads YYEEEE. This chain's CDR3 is CASSLPGYGYTF. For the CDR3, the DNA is TGTGCCAGCAGCTTGCCAGGGTATGGCTACACCTTC. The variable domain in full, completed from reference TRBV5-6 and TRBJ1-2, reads DAGVTQSPTHLIKTRGQQVTLRCSPKSGHDTVSWYQQALGQGPQFIFQYYEEEERQRGNFPDRFSGHQFPNYSSELNVNALLLGDSALYLCASSLPGYGYTFGSGTRLTVV.

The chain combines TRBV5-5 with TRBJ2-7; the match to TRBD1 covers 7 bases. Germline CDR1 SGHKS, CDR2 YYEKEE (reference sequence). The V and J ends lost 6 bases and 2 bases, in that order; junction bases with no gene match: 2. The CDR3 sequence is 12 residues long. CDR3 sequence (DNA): TGTGCCAGCACCGGGACAGCCTACGAGCAGTACTTC. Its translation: CASTGTAYEQYF.

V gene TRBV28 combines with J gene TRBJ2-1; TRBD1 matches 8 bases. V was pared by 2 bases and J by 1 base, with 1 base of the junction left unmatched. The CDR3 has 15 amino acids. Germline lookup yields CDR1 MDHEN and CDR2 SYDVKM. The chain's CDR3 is CASSLDRGSYNEQFF. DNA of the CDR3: TGTGCCAGCAGTTTAGACAGGGGTTCCTACAATGAGCAGTTCTTC. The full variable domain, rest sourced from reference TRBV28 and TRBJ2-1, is DVKVTQSSRYLVKRTGEKVFLECVQDMDHENMFWYRQDPGLGLRLIYFSYDVKMKEKGDIPEGYSVSREKKERFSLILESASTNQTSMYLCASSLDRGSYNEQFFGPGTRLTVL.

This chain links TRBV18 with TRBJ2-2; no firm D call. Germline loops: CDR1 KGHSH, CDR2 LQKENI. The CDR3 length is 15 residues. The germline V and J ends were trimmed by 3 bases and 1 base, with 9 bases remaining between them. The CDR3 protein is CASSPYSRNTGELFF. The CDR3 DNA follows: TGTGCCAGCTCACCTTATTCCAGGAACACCGGGGAGCTGTTTTTT.

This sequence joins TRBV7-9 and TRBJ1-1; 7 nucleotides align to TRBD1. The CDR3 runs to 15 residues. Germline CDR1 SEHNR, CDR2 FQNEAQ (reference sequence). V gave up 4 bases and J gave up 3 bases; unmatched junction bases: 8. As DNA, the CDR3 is TGTGCCAGCAGCTCCTACAGGGGAGGAGACACTGAAGCTTTCTTT. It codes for CASSSYRGGDTEAFF.

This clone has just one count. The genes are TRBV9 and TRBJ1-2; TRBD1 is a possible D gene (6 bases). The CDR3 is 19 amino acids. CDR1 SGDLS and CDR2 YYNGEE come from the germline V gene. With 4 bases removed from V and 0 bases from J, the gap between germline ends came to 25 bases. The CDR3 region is CASSQRRFGGPAANYGYTF. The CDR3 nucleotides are TGTGCCAGCAGCCAAAGAAGGTTCGGGGGGCCAGCGGCTAACTATGGCTACACCTTC.

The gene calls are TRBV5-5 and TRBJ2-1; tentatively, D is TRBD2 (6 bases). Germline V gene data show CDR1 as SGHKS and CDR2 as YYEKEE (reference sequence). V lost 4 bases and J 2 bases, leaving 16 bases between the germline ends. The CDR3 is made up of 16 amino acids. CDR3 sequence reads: CASSLERAGPYNEQFF. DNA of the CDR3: TGTGCCAGCAGCCTGGAGCGGGCGGGACCCTACAATGAGCAGTTCTTC.

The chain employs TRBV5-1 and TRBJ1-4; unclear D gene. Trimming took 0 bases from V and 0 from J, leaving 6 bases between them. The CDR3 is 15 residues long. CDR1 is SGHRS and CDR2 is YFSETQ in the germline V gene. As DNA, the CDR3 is TGCGCCAGCAGCTTGGGGTCGGCAACTAATGAAAAACTGTTTTTT. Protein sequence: CASSLGSATNEKLFF.

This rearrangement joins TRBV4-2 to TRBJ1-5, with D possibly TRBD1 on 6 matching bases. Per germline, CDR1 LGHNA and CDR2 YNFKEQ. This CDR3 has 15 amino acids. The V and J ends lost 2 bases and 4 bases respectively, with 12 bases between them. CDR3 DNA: TGTGCCAGCAGCCAAACGGACAGCCCAAATCAGCCCCAGCATTTT. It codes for CASSQTDSPNQPQHF.